Included here is one TCR beta chain sequence, with context. The antigen remains undetermined. These data are taken from a study of cytomegalovirus exposure and HLA in healthy donors. Study results and limitations: In a later analysis, productive TCRs from donors in an Asian-associated ancestry cluster reportedly carried fewer N-insertions than the cohort mean.

Germline lookup yields CDR1 SEHNR and CDR2 FQNEAQ (reference sequence). The V and J ends lost 1 base and 6 bases respectively, with 12 bases between them. The CDR3 is 15 amino acids. This PCR relied on a set of 60 Vbeta primers and 13 Jbeta primers. The repertoire was sequenced with immunoSEQ multiplex PCR; TCRdb's copy has only in-frame clones and lacks some. The repertoire includes about 190,000 clones, approximately 88% of them detected once, and 2% to 3% sits in the top ten. The V call is TRBV7-9, the J call TRBJ2-2; TRBD1 is a possible D gene (6 bases). The receptor comes from a woman in her forties or fifties in good health and CMV-seropositive. Sample: PBMCs. Here the CDR3 reads CASSLEQGRAGELFF. Here the CDR3 DNA reads TGTGCCAGCAGCTTAGAACAGGGACGGGCCGGGGAGCTGTTTTTT.